These T cell receptor beta chains were read from a single sample in a study of cytomegalovirus exposure and HLA in healthy donors. The data were produced by immunoSEQ multiplex PCR, yet TCRdb's version contains in-frame clones alone and is incomplete. The table has 100,000 to 150,000 clones, 70% to 80% seen once; the top ten hold 4%. Source material: PBMCs. All receptors derive from a man aged 35 to 55 in good health and CMV-seropositive. CDR3s include the opening cysteine and the closing phenylalanine or tryptophan. Each record gives: clone size, D gene, J gene, V gene, CDR3 DNA, CDR3 protein. D genes are given only for firm matches. Some rows mark clone size as missing; the rest say once, few, many or name a class of expanded clone.

abundance: .
d_gene: .
j_gene: TRBJ1-3
v_gene: TRBV6-6
CDR3nt: TGTGCCAGCAGTGGACTCCCTGGAAACACCATATATTTT
CDR3aa: CASSGLPGNTIYF

abundance: .
d_gene: .
j_gene: TRBJ2-1
v_gene: TRBV7-2
CDR3nt: TGTGCCAGCAGCTTAGAAGGGGTACCTCCCTACAATGAGCAGTTCTTC
CDR3aa: CASSLEGVPPYNEQFF

abundance: .
d_gene: .
j_gene: TRBJ2-3
v_gene: TRBV30
CDR3nt: TGTGCCTCCTCACTAGCAGTATTCCCCGATACGCAGTATTTT
CDR3aa: CASSLAVFPDTQYF

abundance: .
d_gene: TRBD2
j_gene: TRBJ2-2
v_gene: TRBV7-8
CDR3nt: TGTGCCAGCAGCTTGGCGGGAGAGCAAGTAAGGATCAACACCGGGGAGCTGTTTTTT
CDR3aa: CASSLAGEQVRINTGELFF

abundance: .
d_gene: TRBD1
j_gene: TRBJ1-3
v_gene: TRBV2
CDR3nt: TGTGCCAGCAGTGAGCAACAGGGGAACTCTGGAAACACCATATATTTT
CDR3aa: CASSEQQGNSGNTIYF

abundance: .
d_gene: TRBD2
j_gene: TRBJ2-1
v_gene: TRBV7-2
CDR3nt: TGTGCCAGCAGCCCCAAGGCTAGCGGGGGTAAAGATGAGCAGTTCTTC
CDR3aa: CASSPKASGGKDEQFF

abundance: .
d_gene: .
j_gene: TRBJ2-5
v_gene: TRBV7-9
CDR3nt: TGTGCCAGCAGGCCTCAAGGGGGAGAGGTCCAGTACTTC
CDR3aa: CASRPQGGEVQYF

abundance: .
d_gene: TRBD1
j_gene: TRBJ2-7
v_gene: TRBV5-4
CDR3nt: TGTGCCAGCAGCTTGGAACAGGGGGCAAACCACGAGCAGTACTTC
CDR3aa: CASSLEQGANHEQYF

abundance: .
d_gene: TRBD2
j_gene: TRBJ2-7
v_gene: TRBV28
CDR3nt: TGTGCCAGCACCCACGACGAGAAGGGACTAGGGGAGCAGTACTTC
CDR3aa: CASTHDEKGLGEQYF

abundance: .
d_gene: TRBD1
j_gene: TRBJ2-6
v_gene: TRBV9
CDR3nt: TGTGCCAGCAGCGTAGGGGGGACAGGGGACTCTGGGGCCAACGTCCTGACTTTC
CDR3aa: CASSVGGTGDSGANVLTF

abundance: .
d_gene: .
j_gene: TRBJ2-7
v_gene: TRBV11-2
CDR3nt: TGTGCCAGCAGCTTAGTGGCGATTCAGGGTTACGAGCAGTACTTC
CDR3aa: CASSLVAIQGYEQYF

abundance: few
d_gene: .
j_gene: TRBJ1-2
v_gene: TRBV14
CDR3nt: TGTGCCAGCAGCCAAGACAGGGGTTTAACGGGCTACACCTTC
CDR3aa: CASSQDRGLTGYTF

abundance: once
d_gene: .
j_gene: TRBJ2-7
v_gene: TRBV28
CDR3nt: TGTGCCAGCAGTTTATCCCAGGTCGTTCTACAGGGCGATTACGAGCAGTACTTC
CDR3aa: CASSLSQVVLQGDYEQYF

abundance: few
d_gene: .
j_gene: TRBJ2-3
v_gene: TRBV7-8
CDR3nt: TGTGCCAGCAGTCCCGAGCGAGGTACGCAGTATTTT
CDR3aa: CASSPERGTQYF

abundance: few
d_gene: TRBD1
j_gene: TRBJ2-7
v_gene: TRBV7-8
CDR3nt: TGTGCCAGCAGCTCCGGGACAGGGCTAAGCTCCTACGAGCAGTACTTC
CDR3aa: CASSSGTGLSSYEQYF

abundance: .
d_gene: .
j_gene: TRBJ1-4
v_gene: TRBV15
CDR3nt: TGTGCCACCAGCAGAGATTACAGGGAAAATGAAAAACTGTTTTTT
CDR3aa: CATSRDYRENEKLFF

abundance: .
d_gene: TRBD2
j_gene: TRBJ2-3
v_gene: TRBV7-2
CDR3nt: TGTGCCAGCAGCCGGGGTCTGGCGGGGGGCACAGATACGCAGTATTTT
CDR3aa: CASSRGLAGGTDTQYF

abundance: .
d_gene: .
j_gene: TRBJ1-6
v_gene: TRBV7-8
CDR3nt: TGTGCCAGCAGCTTAAGGGACACTTATAATTCACCCCTCCACTTT
CDR3aa: CASSLRDTYNSPLHF

abundance: .
d_gene: .
j_gene: TRBJ1-3
v_gene: TRBV2
CDR3nt: TGTGCCAGCAGTGCGTTGGGGGCCAGCTCTGGAAACACCATATATTTT
CDR3aa: CASSALGASSGNTIYF

abundance: .
d_gene: TRBD1
j_gene: TRBJ2-7
v_gene: TRBV6-6
CDR3nt: TGTGCCAGCACTGGACAGGGGACCTACGAGCAGTACTTC
CDR3aa: CASTGQGTYEQYF

abundance: .
d_gene: TRBD1
j_gene: TRBJ2-3
v_gene: TRBV6-6
CDR3nt: TGTGCCAGCAGGCGAGGGGACAGATCAAGCACAGATACGCAGTATTTT
CDR3aa: CASRRGDRSSTDTQYF

abundance: .
d_gene: .
j_gene: TRBJ2-5
v_gene: TRBV19
CDR3nt: TGTGCCAGTAGTAGCCCAGGGCTAGCGGAGACCCAGTACTTC
CDR3aa: CASSSPGLAETQYF

abundance: .
d_gene: .
j_gene: TRBJ1-2
v_gene: TRBV15
CDR3nt: TGTGCCACCAGCAGAGAGCCCGGACAGTGGAGCTATGGCTACACCTTC
CDR3aa: CATSREPGQWSYGYTF

abundance: .
d_gene: .
j_gene: TRBJ2-3
v_gene: TRBV5-1
CDR3nt: TGCGCCAGCAGCTTTACTGGCTGGGGGCGCACAGATACGCAGTATTTT
CDR3aa: CASSFTGWGRTDTQYF

abundance: .
d_gene: TRBD1
j_gene: TRBJ1-5
v_gene: TRBV6-1
CDR3nt: TGTGCCAGCAGTGAGGTCTCCGGGACCGGGACAGTATATCAGCCCCAGCATTTT
CDR3aa: CASSEVSGTGTVYQPQHF

abundance: .
d_gene: .
j_gene: TRBJ2-5
v_gene: TRBV9
CDR3nt: TGTGCCAGCAGCGTAGGGGGCCCCGAGACCCAGTACTTC
CDR3aa: CASSVGGPETQYF

abundance: .
d_gene: TRBD1
j_gene: TRBJ2-1
v_gene: TRBV7-8
CDR3nt: TGTGCCAGCAGCTTCTCCGGGACAGGGGGGGAACATGAGCAGTTCTTC
CDR3aa: CASSFSGTGGEHEQFF

abundance: .
d_gene: .
j_gene: TRBJ2-7
v_gene: TRBV6-5
CDR3nt: TGTGCCAGCAGTTATCGACAGTCCTCCTACGAGCAGTACTTC
CDR3aa: CASSYRQSSYEQYF

abundance: .
d_gene: .
j_gene: TRBJ2-1
v_gene: TRBV6-6
CDR3nt: TGTGCCACCCTAACGACGACAGGAAACAATGAGCAGTTCTTC
CDR3aa: CATLTTTGNNEQFF

abundance: .
d_gene: TRBD1
j_gene: TRBJ1-2
v_gene: TRBV13
CDR3nt: TGTGCCAGCAGCTTCCGGACAGGCTCCTATGGCTACACCTTC
CDR3aa: CASSFRTGSYGYTF

abundance: .
d_gene: .
j_gene: TRBJ1-1
v_gene: TRBV2
CDR3nt: TGTGCCAGCAGTGAACAATCAGGGGACACTGAAGCTTTCTTT
CDR3aa: CASSEQSGDTEAFF

abundance: few
d_gene: TRBD2
j_gene: TRBJ2-3
v_gene: TRBV6-4
CDR3nt: TGTGCCAGCAGTGATTCGCGGGGGGGCACAGATACGCAGTATTTT
CDR3aa: CASSDSRGGTDTQYF

abundance: once
d_gene: .
j_gene: TRBJ2-1
v_gene: TRBV9
CDR3nt: TGTGCCAGCAGCGTAGACTTGATCTCCTACAATGAGCAGTTCTTC
CDR3aa: CASSVDLISYNEQFF

abundance: .
d_gene: TRBD1
j_gene: TRBJ1-5
v_gene: TRBV19
CDR3nt: TGTGCCACTGCACAGGGGTTCGGCTATAGCAATCAGCCCCAGCATTTT
CDR3aa: CATAQGFGYSNQPQHF

abundance: .
d_gene: .
j_gene: TRBJ2-4
v_gene: TRBV4-1
CDR3nt: TGCGCCAGCAGCCAGCCCACCAACCGACCCGGGGAAAACATTCAGTACTTC
CDR3aa: CASSQPTNRPGENIQYF

abundance: .
d_gene: .
j_gene: TRBJ2-3
v_gene: TRBV4-2
CDR3nt: TGTGCCAGCAGCCAAGATTCCCGCGGGACTTTGACAGATACGCAGTATTTT
CDR3aa: CASSQDSRGTLTDTQYF

abundance: .
d_gene: .
j_gene: TRBJ2-3
v_gene: TRBV18
CDR3nt: TGTGCCAGCTCACCACCGACAGGCACAGATACGCAGTATTTT
CDR3aa: CASSPPTGTDTQYF

abundance: .
d_gene: .
j_gene: TRBJ1-1
v_gene: TRBV18
CDR3nt: TGTGCCAGCTCACCTCTTCCAGGGGCGAACACTGAAGCTTTCTTT
CDR3aa: CASSPLPGANTEAFF

abundance: .
d_gene: .
j_gene: TRBJ2-2
v_gene: TRBV10-1
CDR3nt: TGCGCCAGCAGTCTGGACAGCGCGAACACCGGGGAGCTGTTTTTT
CDR3aa: CASSLDSANTGELFF

abundance: .
d_gene: .
j_gene: TRBJ1-4
v_gene: TRBV28
CDR3nt: TGTGCCAGCAGTTTGGATGAGTCGGGGAGGGCTAATGAAAAACTGTTTTTT
CDR3aa: CASSLDESGRANEKLFF

abundance: .
d_gene: TRBD1
j_gene: TRBJ1-2
v_gene: TRBV5-4
CDR3nt: TGTGCCAGCAGCAACCGGGACAGGGGGCTCAGGGCTGGCTACACCTTC
CDR3aa: CASSNRDRGLRAGYTF

abundance: .
d_gene: TRBD1
j_gene: TRBJ1-2
v_gene: TRBV6-6
CDR3nt: TGTGCCAGCAGACAGGGGAAGGCCTTATATGGCTACACCTTC
CDR3aa: CASRQGKALYGYTF

abundance: once
d_gene: .
j_gene: TRBJ2-7
v_gene: TRBV27
CDR3nt: TGTGCCAGCAGTCGGCCGGGATCCGAATACCCCTCCCCGGCCGAGCAGTACTTC
CDR3aa: CASSRPGSEYPSPAEQYF

abundance: .
d_gene: .
j_gene: TRBJ2-2
v_gene: TRBV11-3
CDR3nt: TGTGCCAGCAGCCGACAGGTTACTGGCATCACCGGGGAGCTGTTTTTT
CDR3aa: CASSRQVTGITGELFF

abundance: few
d_gene: .
j_gene: TRBJ2-2
v_gene: TRBV29-1
CDR3nt: TGCAGCGTCACCCGGTTCACCGGGGAGCTGTTTTTT
CDR3aa: CSVTRFTGELFF